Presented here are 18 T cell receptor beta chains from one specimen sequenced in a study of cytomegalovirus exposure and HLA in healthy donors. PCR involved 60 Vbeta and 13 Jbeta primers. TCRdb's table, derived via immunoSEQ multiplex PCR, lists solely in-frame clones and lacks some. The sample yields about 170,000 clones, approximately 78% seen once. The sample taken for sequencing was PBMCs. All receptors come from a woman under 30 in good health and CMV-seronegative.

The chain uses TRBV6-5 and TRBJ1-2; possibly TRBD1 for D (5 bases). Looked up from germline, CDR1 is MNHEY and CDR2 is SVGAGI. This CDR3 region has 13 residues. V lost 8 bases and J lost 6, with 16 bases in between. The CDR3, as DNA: TGTGCCAGCTCGAGACAGCCCAGGGATGGCTACACCTTC. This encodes CASSRQPRDGYTF.

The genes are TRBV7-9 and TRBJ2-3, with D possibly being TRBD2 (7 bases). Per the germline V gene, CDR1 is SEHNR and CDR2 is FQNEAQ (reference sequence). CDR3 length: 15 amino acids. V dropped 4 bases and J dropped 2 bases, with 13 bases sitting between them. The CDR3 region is CASSSRGGNTDTQYF. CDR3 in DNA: TGTGCCAGCAGCTCGCGCGGGGGCAACACAGATACGCAGTATTTT.

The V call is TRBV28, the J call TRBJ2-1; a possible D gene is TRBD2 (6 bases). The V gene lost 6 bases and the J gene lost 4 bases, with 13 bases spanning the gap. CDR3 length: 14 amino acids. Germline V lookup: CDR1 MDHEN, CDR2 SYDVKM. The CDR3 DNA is TGTGCCAGCAGGATTAGCGGAGAGTACAATGAGCAGTTCTTC. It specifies CASRISGEYNEQFF.

CDR3 residues: CASSLVKLSRGYGYTF. For the CDR3, the DNA is TGTGCCAGCAGCTTGGTCAAACTATCCCGTGGCTATGGCTACACCTTC. This rearrangement joins TRBV5-6 to TRBJ1-2; D not resolved. Per the germline V gene, CDR1 is SGHDT and CDR2 is YYEEEE. V lost 0 bases to trimming and J lost 4 bases, with 16 bases between them. The CDR3 covers 16 residues.

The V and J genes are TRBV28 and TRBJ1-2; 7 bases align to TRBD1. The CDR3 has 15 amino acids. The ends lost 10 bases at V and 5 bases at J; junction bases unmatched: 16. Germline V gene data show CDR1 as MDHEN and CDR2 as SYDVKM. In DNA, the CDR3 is TGTGCCACCAATACCGGGACAGACGGACATTATGGCTACACCTTC. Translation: CATNTGTDGHYGYTF.

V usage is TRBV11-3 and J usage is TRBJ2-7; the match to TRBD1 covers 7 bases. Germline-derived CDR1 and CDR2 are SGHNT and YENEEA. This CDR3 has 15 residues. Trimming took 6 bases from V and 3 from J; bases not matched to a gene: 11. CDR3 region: CASRYSPGQLYEQYF. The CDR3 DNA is TGTGCCAGCAGATACTCCCCGGGACAGCTCTACGAGCAGTACTTC.

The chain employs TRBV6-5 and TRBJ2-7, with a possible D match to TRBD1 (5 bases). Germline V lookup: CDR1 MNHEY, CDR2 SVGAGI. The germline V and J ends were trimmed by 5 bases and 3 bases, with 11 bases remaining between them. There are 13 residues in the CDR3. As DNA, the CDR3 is TGTGCCAGCAGTCCGAGACAGTTCTACGAGCAGTACTTC. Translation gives CASSPRQFYEQYF.

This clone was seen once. CDR3 DNA sequence: TGTGCCAGCAGCTCACAGCCGGGACAGGGAGGTGAGCAGTTCTTC. Translating gives CASSSQPGQGGEQFF. This chain uses TRBV7-9 with TRBJ2-1; 9 bases fit TRBD1. The trim removed 4 bases at V and 9 bases at J, leaving 10 bases unmatched. Germline loops: CDR1 SEHNR, CDR2 FQNEAQ (reference sequence). This CDR3 contains 15 residues.

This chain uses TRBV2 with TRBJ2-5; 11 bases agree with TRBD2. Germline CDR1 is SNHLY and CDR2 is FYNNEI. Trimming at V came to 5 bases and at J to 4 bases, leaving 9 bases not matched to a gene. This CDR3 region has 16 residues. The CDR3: CASSTQLAGAAETQYF. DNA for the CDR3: TGTGCCAGCAGTACCCAACTAGCGGGGGCCGCAGAGACCCAGTACTTC. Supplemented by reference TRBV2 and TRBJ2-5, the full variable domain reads EPEVTQTPSHQVTQMGQEVILRCVPISNHLYFYWYRQILGQKVEFLVSFYNNEISEKSEIFDDQFSVERPDGSNFTLKIRSTKLEDSAMYFCASSTQLAGAAETQYFGPGTRLLVL.

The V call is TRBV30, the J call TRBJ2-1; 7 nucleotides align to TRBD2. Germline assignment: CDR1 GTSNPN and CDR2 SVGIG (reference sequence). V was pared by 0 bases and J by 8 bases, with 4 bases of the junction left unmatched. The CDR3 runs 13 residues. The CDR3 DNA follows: TGTGCCTGGAGTGTACGCGGGAGACATGAGCAGTTCTTC. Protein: CAWSVRGRHEQFF.

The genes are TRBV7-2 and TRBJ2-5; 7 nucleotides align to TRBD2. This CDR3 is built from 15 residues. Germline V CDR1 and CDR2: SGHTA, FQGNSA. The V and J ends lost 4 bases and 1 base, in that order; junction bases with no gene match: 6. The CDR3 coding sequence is TGTGCCAGCAGCTGGAGCGGGACCCGCCAAGAGACCCAGTACTTC. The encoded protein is CASSWSGTRQETQYF.

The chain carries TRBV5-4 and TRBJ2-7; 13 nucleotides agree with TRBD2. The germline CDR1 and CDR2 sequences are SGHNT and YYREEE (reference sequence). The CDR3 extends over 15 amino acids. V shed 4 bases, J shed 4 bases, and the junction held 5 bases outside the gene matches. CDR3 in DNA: TGTGCCAGCAGCGAGGGACTAGCGGGGTTTTACGAGCAGTACTTC. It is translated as CASSEGLAGFYEQYF.

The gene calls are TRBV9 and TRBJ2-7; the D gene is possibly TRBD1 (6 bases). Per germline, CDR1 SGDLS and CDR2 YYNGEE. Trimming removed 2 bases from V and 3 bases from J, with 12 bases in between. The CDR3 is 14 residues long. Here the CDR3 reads CASSVRDTGYEQYF. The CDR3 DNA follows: TGTGCCAGCAGCGTCCGGGACACCGGCTACGAGCAGTACTTC. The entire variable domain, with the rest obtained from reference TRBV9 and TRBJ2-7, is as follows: DSGVTQTPKHLITATGQRVTLRCSPRSGDLSVYWYQQSLDQGLQFLIQYYNGEERAKGNILERFSAQQFPDLHSELNLSSLELGDSALYFCASSVRDTGYEQYFGPGTRLTVT.

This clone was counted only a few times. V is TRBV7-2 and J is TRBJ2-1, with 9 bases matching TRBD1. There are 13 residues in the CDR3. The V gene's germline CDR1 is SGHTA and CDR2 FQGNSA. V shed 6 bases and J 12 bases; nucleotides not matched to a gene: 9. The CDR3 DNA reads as TGTGCCAGCAGGTTAAACAGACAGGGGGGGCAGTTCTTC. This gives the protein CASRLNRQGGQFF.

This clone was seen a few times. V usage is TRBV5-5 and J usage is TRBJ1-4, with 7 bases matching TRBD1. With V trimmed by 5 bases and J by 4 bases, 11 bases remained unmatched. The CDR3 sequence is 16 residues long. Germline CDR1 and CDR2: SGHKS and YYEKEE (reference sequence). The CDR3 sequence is CASRTTGAPGNEKLFF. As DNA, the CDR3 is TGTGCCAGCAGAACCACAGGGGCACCTGGTAATGAAAAACTGTTTTTT. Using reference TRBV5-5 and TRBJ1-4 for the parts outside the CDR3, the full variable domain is DAGVTQSPTHLIKTRGQQVTLRCSPISGHKSVSWYQQVLGQGPQFIFQYYEKEERGRGNFPDRFSARQFPNYSSELNVNALLLGDSALYLCASRTTGAPGNEKLFFGSGTQLSVL.

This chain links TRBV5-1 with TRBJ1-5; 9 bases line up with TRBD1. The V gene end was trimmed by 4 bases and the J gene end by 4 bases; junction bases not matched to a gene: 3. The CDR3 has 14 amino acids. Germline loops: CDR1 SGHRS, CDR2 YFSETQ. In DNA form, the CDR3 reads TGCGCCAGCAGCCCTGGACAGGGGAATCAGCCCCAGCATTTT. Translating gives CASSPGQGNQPQHF.

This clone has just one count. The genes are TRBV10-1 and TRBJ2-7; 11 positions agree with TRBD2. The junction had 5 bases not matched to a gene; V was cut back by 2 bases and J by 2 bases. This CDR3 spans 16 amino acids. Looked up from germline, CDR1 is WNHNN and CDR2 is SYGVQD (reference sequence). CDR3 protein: CASSETPSGRPYEQYF. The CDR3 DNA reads TGCGCCAGCAGTGAGACCCCTAGCGGGAGGCCCTACGAGCAGTACTTC.

This CDR3 reads CSVDGLAGKQETQYF. The CDR3 DNA is TGCAGCGTTGATGGGCTAGCGGGGAAACAAGAGACCCAGTACTTC. J is TRBJ2-5 and V is TRBV29-1; 9 bases line up with TRBD2. V trimming: 3 bases; J trimming: 2 bases; junction bases outside the gene matches: 7. Germline V gene sequence: CDR1 SQVTM, CDR2 ANQGSEA. The CDR3 is 15 amino acids.